These 21 T cell receptor beta chains came from one sample sequenced in a study of T cells in Graves' hyperthyroidism and ophthalmopathy. Amplification of TCR beta CDR3 regions was performed using RNA transcripts as template. During a first-round RT-PCR of the TCR CDR3, the HTBI primer set was used. Each CDR3 protein gets one entry after TCRdb re-called the multiplex PCR reads with MiXCR. This table has over 550,000 distinct CDR3 sequences, 16% appearing once. Specimen: blood. These TCRs come from a woman in her late teens or twenties with Graves' hyperthyroidism.

This sequence joins TRBV7-2 and TRBJ2-2; D perhaps matches TRBD1 (5 bases). The germline V and J ends were trimmed by 5 bases and 4 bases, with 14 bases remaining between them. Germline values: CDR1 SGHTA, CDR2 FQGNSA. This CDR3 region has 15 residues. The CDR3 region has the DNA TGTGCCAGCAGCCCGCAGGGCGGCGGCACCGGGGAGCTGTTTTTT. The encoded protein is CASSPQGGGTGELFF.

This clonotype was counted many times. The gene calls are TRBV7-2 and TRBJ2-3; 7 nucleotides match TRBD2. Germline loops: CDR1 SGHTA, CDR2 FQGNSA. V shed 2 bases and J 1 base; nucleotides not matched to a gene: 0. The CDR3 is made up of 14 amino acids. The CDR3 DNA sequence: TGTGCCAGCAGCTTAACTAGCGGCACAGATACGCAGTATTTT. This encodes CASSLTSGTDTQYF.

A few counts support this clonotype. The chain couples TRBV19 to TRBJ2-1, with D unresolved. The V gene's germline CDR1 is LNHDA and CDR2 SQIVND (reference sequence). V was pared by 1 base and J by 0 bases, with 7 bases between. This CDR3 contains 15 residues. In DNA, the CDR3 is TGTGCCAGTAGTATAGTCACGAGCTCCTACAATGAGCAGTTCTTC. It translates to CASSIVTSSYNEQFF.

This clonotype was counted between two and nine times. The rearrangement joins TRBV30 to TRBJ1-4; maybe TRBD1 (5 bases). CDR1 and CDR2 from the germline V gene are GTSNPN and SVGIG (reference sequence). V shed 0 bases and J shed 8 bases, with 13 bases lying between them. CDR3 size: 14 residues. The CDR3 loop reads CAWSVYGTWEKLFF. The CDR3 DNA reads TGTGCCTGGAGTGTATATGGGACCTGGGAAAAACTGTTTTTT.

At least ten counts were recorded for this clonotype. The V and J genes are TRBV5-1 and TRBJ2-7, with D perhaps matching TRBD2 (6 bases). The CDR3 spans 14 residues. V lost 4 bases and J lost 3, with 14 bases in between. CDR1 is SGHRS and CDR2 is YFSETQ in the germline V gene. The CDR3 nucleotides are TGCGCCAGCAGCCCAGCAGGGAGGAACTACGAGCAGTACTTC. It specifies CASSPAGRNYEQYF.

This clonotype was detected many times. The chain is built from TRBV14 and TRBJ2-1, with unresolved D. V was trimmed by 1 base and J by 2 bases, leaving 12 bases between them. The length of the CDR3 is 16 residues. Germline V CDR1 and CDR2: SGHDN, FVKESK. The CDR3 nucleotides are TGTGCCAGCAGCCAAGTTCGAGCCGCGGCCTACAATGAGCAGTTCTTC. Amino acid sequence: CASSQVRAAAYNEQFF.

This clonotype was counted a few times. V gene TRBV20-1 combines with J gene TRBJ2-1, with 8 bases aligning to TRBD2. Germline CDR1 DFQATT, CDR2 SNEGSKA (reference sequence). With 3 bases clipped from V and 4 bases from J, the junction kept 5 bases outside the gene matches. The CDR3 is made up of 14 amino acids. As DNA, the CDR3 is TGCAGTGCTAGTAGGCTAGCGGGTTACAATGAGCAGTTCTTC. It yields the protein CSASRLAGYNEQFF.

In nucleotides, the CDR3 is TGCAGTGCTAGAGTTCGGGCGAACACCGGGGAGCTGTTTTTT. This gives the protein CSARVRANTGELFF. The chain carries TRBV20-1 and TRBJ2-2; D not certain. In germline, CDR1 is DFQATT, CDR2 SNEGSKA (reference sequence). With 1 base removed from V and 0 bases from J, the gap between germline ends came to 6 bases. This CDR3 region has 14 residues.

J is TRBJ2-7 and V is TRBV20-1; 10 nucleotides agree with TRBD2. The germline V gene has CDR1 DFQATT and CDR2 SNEGSKA (reference sequence). This CDR3 is built from 16 residues. J was trimmed by 2 bases and V by 4 bases; bases with no gene match: 11. CDR3 sequence reads: CSATERTSGITYEQYF. The CDR3 bases are TGCAGTGCTACGGAACGTACTAGCGGGATAACCTACGAGCAGTACTTC.

The chain couples TRBV7-2 to TRBJ2-1, with TRBD2 identical over 8 bases. The CDR3 contains 16 residues. The V gene's germline CDR1 is SGHTA and CDR2 FQGNSA. V shed 1 base, J shed 6 bases, and the junction held 8 bases outside the gene matches. Here the CDR3 reads CASSLVSGGLGNEQFF. CDR3 sequence (DNA): TGTGCCAGCAGCTTAGTGAGCGGGGGACTCGGCAATGAGCAGTTCTTC.

This clonotype was detected ten times or more. The V gene is TRBV24-1, the J gene TRBJ2-1; 9 bases fit TRBD1. The length of the CDR3 is 17 residues. Looked up from germline, CDR1 is KGHDR and CDR2 is SFDVKD. With 3 bases clipped from V and 7 bases from J, the junction kept 12 bases outside the gene matches. This CDR3 is CATSDRPGQGYGNEQFF. In DNA, the CDR3 is TGTGCCACCAGTGATCGCCCTGGACAGGGGTACGGGAATGAGCAGTTCTTC.

This clonotype showed up many times. The V and J genes are TRBV7-9 and TRBJ1-1; TRBD1 might be the D (5 bases). Germline V gives CDR1 SEHNR, CDR2 FQNEAQ (reference sequence). The V end lost 5 bases, the J end lost 5 bases, and 18 bases lay between the germline ends. The CDR3 length is 15 residues. The CDR3 region is CASSQRAGLGTEAFF. The CDR3 region has the DNA TGTGCCAGCAGCCAAAGGGCGGGGCTGGGGACTGAAGCTTTCTTT.

V usage is TRBV18 and J usage is TRBJ1-4; D is uncertain. The CDR3 is 13 amino acids. The V gene's germline CDR1 is KGHSH and CDR2 LQKENI. The V and J ends lost 6 bases and 8 bases respectively, with 13 bases between them. CDR3 DNA: TGTGCCAGCTCGCGGTCGCCTTCGGAAAAACTGTTTTTT. Amino acid sequence: CASSRSPSEKLFF.

This clonotype was recorded many times. This chain connects TRBV6-1 to TRBJ2-7; 8 bases match TRBD1. V dropped 6 bases and J dropped 0; count of bases not matched to a gene: 7. From germline, CDR1 is MNHNS and CDR2 SASEGT. The CDR3 length is 15 residues. In DNA, the CDR3 is TGTGCCAGCAGGAGGGACAGGACTCTCTCCTACGAGCAGTACTTC. Translating it yields CASRRDRTLSYEQYF.

This clonotype was recorded a few times. The chain couples TRBV6-1 to TRBJ2-3; 9 bases match TRBD2. The V gene's germline CDR1 is MNHNS and CDR2 SASEGT. J lost 1 base, V lost 4 bases, and 9 bases had no gene match. The CDR3 is 17 amino acids. CDR3 bases: TGTGCCAGCAGTGTTTTTCCGGTAGCGGGGGGCACAGATACGCAGTATTTT. Translated, it gives CASSVFPVAGGTDTQYF.

The V and J genes are TRBV12-3 or TRBV12-4 and TRBJ2-6, with D unresolved. The ends were cut back, 3 bases at V and 4 bases at J, with 7 bases in the middle. The length of the CDR3 is 14 residues. In nucleotides, the CDR3 is TGTGCCAGCAGTTTTTTCGCCGGGGCCAACGTCCTGACTTTC. It specifies CASSFFAGANVLTF.

The chain couples TRBV29-1 to TRBJ1-5; the D gene is possibly TRBD1 (6 bases). Per germline, CDR1 SQVTM and CDR2 ANQGSEA. V lost 5 bases to trimming and J lost 3 bases, with 14 bases between them. CDR3 size: 14 residues. The CDR3 bases are TGCAGCGTTAAGACGACAGGACACAATCAGCCCCAGCATTTT. The encoded protein is CSVKTTGHNQPQHF.

There are many counts of this clonotype. Here the CDR3 reads CASSARGGHETQYF. In DNA form, the CDR3 reads TGTGCCAGCAGTGCCCGGGGGGGCCACGAGACCCAGTACTTC. This chain connects TRBV6-1 to TRBJ2-5; TRBD2 agrees at 8 bases. The CDR3 runs to 14 residues. The V gene's germline CDR1 is MNHNS and CDR2 SASEGT. After removal of 4 bases from V and 5 bases from J, the junction contained 6 bases not matched to a gene.

This clonotype was observed many times. The J gene is TRBJ2-1, the V gene TRBV29-1; D call uncertain. Germline assignment: CDR1 SQVTM and CDR2 ANQGSEA. Trimming shortened V by 4 bases and J by 9 bases, and 10 bases separated the two germline ends. This CDR3 region has 11 residues. As DNA, the CDR3 is TGCAGCGTTGTCCCCCCGATTGAGCAGTTCTTC. This translates into CSVVPPIEQFF.

This clonotype was counted at least ten times. The V call is TRBV12-5, the J call TRBJ1-1; 8 positions match TRBD1. The germline V gene has CDR1 LGHNT and CDR2 FRNRAP. The CDR3 is made up of 16 amino acids. After removal of 1 base from V and 10 bases from J, the junction contained 14 bases not matched to a gene. The CDR3 loop is CASGLDSNLGQGAAFF. The CDR3 bases are TGTGCTAGTGGTTTGGACTCAAACCTTGGACAGGGAGCAGCTTTCTTT.

The rearrangement links TRBV7-2 to TRBJ2-1, with 14 nucleotides matching TRBD2. Germline V gene lookup returns CDR1 SGHTA and CDR2 FQGNSA. Losses at the gene ends were 5 bases for V and 10 bases for J; bases not matched to a gene: 10. The CDR3 is 16 residues long. The DNA of the CDR3 is TGTGCCAGCAGCCCCCAGGGGACTAGCGGGAGTCGCGAGCAGTTCTTC. The encoded protein is CASSPQGTSGSREQFF.